Following are 8 T cell receptor beta chains from one sample sequenced in a study of blood T cell repertoires in COVID-19. Sequencing used immunoSEQ multiplex PCR; TCRdb keeps in-frame clones, though not all of them. The data hold 150,000 to 200,000 clones, with approximately 84% observed a single time. The sequenced sample was peripheral blood. These receptor sequences come from a human donor with acute or convalescent COVID-19. The donor label of this sample is uncertain.

This sequence joins TRBV5-1 and TRBJ2-7, with D maybe TRBD1 (5 bases). Germline values: CDR1 SGHRS, CDR2 YFSETQ. The ends were cut back, 4 bases at V and 0 bases at J, with 14 bases in the middle. This CDR3 region has 15 residues. CDR3 coding DNA: TGCGCCAGCAGCCCCGCCCAGGGCCGCTCCTACGAGCAGTACTTC. This encodes CASSPAQGRSYEQYF.

The chain couples TRBV6-5 to TRBJ2-5, with D perhaps matching TRBD2 (6 bases). The CDR3 spans 14 residues. The ends were cut back, 2 bases at V and 5 bases at J, with 12 bases in the middle. Per germline, CDR1 MNHEY and CDR2 SVGAGI. The CDR3 is CASSYRGIGETQYF. CDR3 coding DNA: TGTGCCAGCAGTTACCGGGGGATCGGGGAGACCCAGTACTTC.

The chain joins TRBV19 to TRBJ2-5; 7 bases fit TRBD1. The V gene's germline CDR1 is LNHDA and CDR2 SQIVND (reference sequence). The length of the CDR3 is 13 residues. The junction had 1 base not matched to a gene; V was cut back by 6 bases and J by 0 bases. This CDR3 is CASSTGDQETQYF. CDR3 DNA sequence: TGTGCCAGTAGCACAGGGGACCAAGAGACCCAGTACTTC.

This clone was found once. The chain recombines TRBV5-1 with TRBJ2-5; 11 nucleotides agree with TRBD1. Germline assignment: CDR1 SGHRS and CDR2 YFSETQ. The V segment lost 6 bases and the J segment 2 bases; nucleotides outside the gene matches: 3. The CDR3 totals 14 residues. The CDR3 DNA follows: TGCGCCAGCACCTGGGACAGGGGGCAAGAGACCCAGTACTTC. This gives the protein CASTWDRGQETQYF.

The chain couples TRBV19 to TRBJ2-1, with a possible D match to TRBD2 (7 bases). Germline loops: CDR1 LNHDA, CDR2 SQIVND (reference sequence). The CDR3 is made up of 17 amino acids. Trimming took off 0 bases at V and 8 bases at J, with 20 bases between the two ends. CDR3 in DNA: TGTGCCAGTAGTATAGATAGGGGCGGGGGCCAGAGGCATGAGCAGTTCTTC. Translation: CASSIDRGGGQRHEQFF.

This chain links TRBV7-2 with TRBJ2-5, with TRBD2 matching over 9 bases. There are 16 residues in the CDR3. In germline, CDR1 is SGHTA, CDR2 FQGNSA. The J segment lost 1 base and the V segment lost 1 base, leaving 4 bases of the junction unmatched. The CDR3: CASSLGAGGRQETQYF. As DNA, the CDR3 is TGTGCCAGCAGCTTAGGCGCGGGAGGGCGCCAAGAGACCCAGTACTTC.

The chain couples TRBV6-5 to TRBJ1-2; D gene ambiguous. The germline V and J ends were trimmed by 6 bases and 7 bases, with 18 bases remaining between them. CDR1 is MNHEY and CDR2 is SVGAGI in the germline V gene. CDR3 size: 14 residues. This CDR3 reads CASSPRGPVSGYTF. The CDR3 region has the DNA TGTGCCAGCAGCCCGCGCGGGCCCGTAAGTGGCTACACCTTC.

This clone was seen only a few times. The chain employs TRBV25-1 and TRBJ1-1, with 10 bases identical to TRBD1. The CDR3 length is 13 residues. Germline V gives CDR1 MGHDK, CDR2 SYGVNS. The trim removed 4 bases at V and 6 bases at J, leaving 2 bases unmatched. Here the CDR3 reads CASSGGTGAEAFF. The DNA for the CDR3 is TGTGCCAGCAGTGGAGGGACAGGGGCTGAAGCTTTCTTT.